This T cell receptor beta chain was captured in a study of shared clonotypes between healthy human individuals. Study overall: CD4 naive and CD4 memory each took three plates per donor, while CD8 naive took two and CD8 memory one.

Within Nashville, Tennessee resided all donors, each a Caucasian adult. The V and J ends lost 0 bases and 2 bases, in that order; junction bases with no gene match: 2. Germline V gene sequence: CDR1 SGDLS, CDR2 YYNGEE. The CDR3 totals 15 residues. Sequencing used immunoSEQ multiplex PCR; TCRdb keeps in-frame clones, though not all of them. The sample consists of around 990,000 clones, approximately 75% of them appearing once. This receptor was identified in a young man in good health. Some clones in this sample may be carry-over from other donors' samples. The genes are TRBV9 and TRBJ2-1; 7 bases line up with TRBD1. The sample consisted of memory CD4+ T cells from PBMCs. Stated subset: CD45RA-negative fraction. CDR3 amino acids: CASSVDGQAYNEQFF. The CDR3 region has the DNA TGTGCCAGCAGCGTAGACGGACAGGCCTACAATGAGCAGTTCTTC. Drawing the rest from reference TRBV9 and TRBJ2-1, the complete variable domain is DSGVTQTPKHLITATGQRVTLRCSPRSGDLSVYWYQQSLDQGLQFLIQYYNGEERAKGNILERFSAQQFPDLHSELNLSSLELGDSALYFCASSVDGQAYNEQFFGPGTRLTVL.